The sequence of this TCR beta chain was determined in a study of blood T cell repertoires in COVID-19 (dated by TCRdb to about 2020). For context, the study as a whole: Collaborator samples came from the United States, Italy and Spain and covered acute and convalescent phases of COVID-19. Deeply sampled blood TCRbeta repertoires from subjects exposed to, actively infected with, or recovered from COVID-19 were included in the dataset. Where available, HLA class I and class II types were obtained from metadata supplied by the sample provider rather than from assay-based typing. Samples were obtained from the ongoing ImmuneRACE study (first 160 participants) and from about 1,300 subjects provided by 6 global collaborators. The prospective study material was composed of cDNA or gDNA derived from T cells, B-cell-depleted T cells, or PBMCs. The sample metadata nearly always contained a de-identified subject ID, COVID-19 status, age in years and sex. The repertoires were released in a freely available public database intended as a resource for research on the immune response to SARS-CoV-2. Overall results and qualifications from the work: The quantity of clinical and demographic metadata differed by source and by participant and was supplied without curation.

TCRbeta CDR3 regions were amplified from genomic DNA using the immunoSEQ Assay, a bias-controlled multiplex PCR. The paper's data handling went like this. The number of nucleated cells in each sample was estimated from the amplification of reference gene primers within the assay. To quantify the absolute abundance of each unique TCRbeta CDR3 rearrangement, sequence reads were collapsed and filtered. For each sample, productive Simpson clonality was calculated by taking the square root of Simpson's diversity index across productive rearrangements. TCRdb took this table from immuneACCESS and kept in-frame rearrangements with V and J called. Such tables lack part of the clones; where checked against another copy, unresolved V genes explain under half of the gap, and the rest is unexplained. V and J calls plus clone size are reproduced from that table; the DNA served to infer D and trimming. Across this sample there are roughly 300,000 clones, with roughly 90% seen only once. The biggest ten clones account for around 6% of the sample.

Another Seattle source contributed samples from volunteer blood donors who had recovered from COVID-19. The collaborating institutions used their own protocols to collect whole blood in K2EDTA tubes. Collaborator samples were shipped for TCRbeta analysis as frozen whole blood, isolated PBMCs, or DNA extracted from either sample type. On this clone: The antigen it recognizes is unknown. No per-base quality is available; no much larger clone lies one base away.

V loses 4 bases, J loses 1 base, and the germline ends lie 9 bases apart. As encoded in the germline V gene, CDR1 is SGHRS while CDR2 is YFSETQ. Spanning cysteine to phenylalanine, the CDR3 consists of 13 amino acids. The retained sequence is limited to the CDR3, 39 bases, with the frame set at the first base. Sequenced: peripheral blood. The receptor was isolated from a man younger than 35 who had recovered from COVID-19. The chain couples TRBV5-1 to TRBJ2-7; a tentative D match to TRBD2 spans 5 bases. The CDR3 has the sequence CASSNGMSYEQYF. The DNA reads as follows: TGCGCCAGCAGCAACGGGATGTCCTACGAGCAGTACTTC.